The clone carrying this T cell receptor (beta chain) showed up just a few times. Antigen specificity is unknown. Looked up from germline, CDR1 is LNHNV and CDR2 is YYDKDF (reference sequence). V dropped 5 bases and J dropped 2; count of bases not matched to a gene: 1. The CDR3 is 13 residues long. Unique molecular identifiers were linked by the library to individual cDNA molecules. TCRdb ran MiXCR on the RACE reads and lists one entry per CDR3 protein. The sample has some 350,000 distinct CDR3 sequences; roughly 6.3% are singletons. The sample's time point: patch test 2, 6 weeks after DPC sensitization. As to treatment: therapeutic diphenylcyclopropenone sensitization with weekly scalp DPC. The sample is drawn from a study of human T cells and chemical hapten exposure. Study as a whole: The patients were mostly female; they had alopecia areata, totalis or universalis. General study points: With DPC sensitization, TCRs exceeding 1 in 1000 frequency showed no change.

The origin of this receptor is a woman between 18 and 29 years old with alopecia areata. Some clones in this sample may be carry-over from other donors' samples. Sample: whole blood, taken in connection with sensitization to the hapten diphenylcyclopropenone (DPC). This chain connects TRBV15 to TRBJ2-7; the match to TRBD1 covers 9 bases. CDR3 DNA: TGTGCCACCAGCGGGACAGGGACCTACGAGCAGTACTTC. Encoded protein: CATSGTGTYEQYF.